A selection of T cell receptor beta chains follows, all from one sample in a study of blood T cell repertoires in COVID-19. This table comes from immunoSEQ multiplex PCR, and its TCRdb copy is limited to in-frame clones, with some not included. The table lists 200,000 to 300,000 clones, 84% of them singletons. Sequencing used peripheral blood. The receptors shown here come from a human donor in a cohort sampled during active COVID-19. Each CDR3 is given with its conserved first and last residue. A D gene is named only where the DNA matches it firmly. Not every row has a clone size; where given, it reads once, few, many or a size class.

TRBJ2-7,TRBV29-1,.,TRBD2,CSMREGPYEQYF,TGCAGCATGCGGGAGGGCCCATACGAGCAGTACTTC
TRBJ1-1,TRBV18,.,TRBD1,CASSPRNRGENTEAFF,TGTGCCAGCTCACCGCGCAACAGGGGGGAAAACACTGAAGCTTTCTTT
TRBJ1-2,TRBV19,once,TRBD1,CASSSSQGSYGYTF,TGTGCCAGTAGTTCATCACAGGGGAGCTATGGCTACACCTTC
TRBJ2-1,TRBV29-1,.,TRBD2,CSVDETSGKSQFF,TGCAGCGTTGACGAGACTAGCGGGAAGTCTCAGTTCTTC
TRBJ1-5,TRBV7-9,.,.,CASSLDPRQPQHF,TGTGCCAGCAGCTTAGATCCCCGGCAGCCCCAGCATTTT
TRBJ2-7,TRBV23-1,.,.,CASSQSGLTYEQYF,TGCGCCAGCAGTCAATCGGGCCTGACCTACGAGCAGTACTTC
TRBJ2-1,TRBV5-1,.,.,CASSFLTGEQQFF,TGCGCCAGCAGCTTCCTGACGGGAGAGCAGCAGTTCTTC
TRBJ1-2,TRBV4-1,.,.,CASSPQSGDYGYTF,TGCGCCAGCAGCCCGCAATCAGGGGACTATGGCTACACCTTC
TRBJ1-4,TRBV7-9,few,.,CASSLSQKNEKLFF,TGTGCCAGCAGCTTATCACAGAAAAATGAAAAACTGTTTTTT
TRBJ1-1,TRBV15,.,.,CATSDPYRGGNTEAFF,TGTGCCACCAGCGATCCCTACCGAGGGGGGAACACTGAAGCTTTCTTT
TRBJ1-1,TRBV29-1,.,TRBD1,CSAPGQSVSTEAFF,TGCAGCGCCCCGGGACAGTCGGTTTCCACTGAAGCTTTCTTT
TRBJ1-1,TRBV18,.,TRBD1,CASSPLAGGETEAFF,TGTGCCAGCTCACCATTAGCAGGGGGAGAGACTGAAGCTTTCTTT
TRBJ2-3,TRBV20-1,.,TRBD2,CSASLASGGVSTDTQYF,TGCAGTGCTAGTCTGGCTAGCGGGGGGGTAAGCACAGATACGCAGTATTTT
TRBJ1-1,TRBV7-3,once,.,CASSQGGQGQNTEAFF,TGTGCCAGCAGCCAAGGCGGGCAGGGACAGAACACTGAAGCTTTCTTT
TRBJ2-1,TRBV6-2/TRBV6-3,.,TRBD2,CASSYSSQAGGPFLFF,TGTGCCAGCAGTTACTCGTCTCAAGCGGGGGGGCCTTTTTTGTTCTTC
TRBJ1-1,TRBV6-5,.,.,CASSYSNRMNTEAFF,TGTGCCAGCAGTTACTCAAACAGAATGAACACTGAAGCTTTCTTT
TRBJ2-7,TRBV11-1,.,TRBD2,CASSSPRGGDYEQYF,TGTGCCAGCAGCTCCCCCCGGGGGGGGGACTACGAGCAGTACTTC
TRBJ2-5,TRBV11-1,once,.,CASKMSAGGETQYF,TGTGCCAGCAAAATGTCCGCTGGAGGGGAGACCCAGTACTTC
TRBJ1-5,TRBV7-2,.,.,CASSPLGGNQPQHF,TGTGCCAGCAGCCCACTCGGGGGGAATCAGCCCCAGCATTTT
TRBJ2-2,TRBV2,.,.,CASSERVMTGELFF,TGTGCCAGCAGTGAGAGGGTGATGACCGGGGAGCTGTTTTTT
TRBJ2-7,TRBV28,once,TRBD2,CASSLGGAAYEQYF,TGTGCCAGCAGCCTCGGGGGGGCCGCCTACGAGCAGTACTTC
TRBJ2-7,TRBV4-1,.,.,CASGQGGLRAQYF,TGCGCCAGCGGGCAGGGGGGTCTACGAGCGCAGTACTTC
TRBJ2-3,TRBV5-1,.,.,CASSFSPGRMDTQYF,TGCGCCAGCAGCTTTAGCCCAGGGAGGATGGATACGCAGTATTTT
TRBJ2-1,TRBV21-1,.,.,CASSIRFIAGRTYFVYNEQFF,TGTGCCAGCAGCATCCGCTTTATAGCGGGTCGAACATATTTCGTATATAATGAGCAGTTCTTC
TRBJ1-5,TRBV19,.,TRBD1,CASSTVNVGDRDQPQHF,TGTGCCAGTAGTACAGTGAACGTAGGGGACAGGGATCAGCCCCAGCATTTT
TRBJ2-2,TRBV4-2,.,.,CASSQAGGLTTNTGELFF,TGTGCCAGCAGCCAAGCAGGGGGACTTACAACGAACACCGGGGAGCTGTTTTTT
TRBJ2-1,TRBV15,.,.,CATGEDNEQFF,TGTGCCACGGGAGAGGACAATGAGCAGTTCTTC
TRBJ1-3,TRBV29-1,.,TRBD1,CSVELSGGQTSHSGNTIYF,TGCAGCGTTGAACTTTCTGGGGGACAGACTTCCCACTCTGGAAACACCATATATTTT
TRBJ1-1,TRBV5-1,.,.,CASSLEEVMNTEAFF,TGCGCCAGCAGCTTGGAGGAGGTCATGAACACTGAAGCTTTCTTT
TRBJ2-1,TRBV5-4,.,TRBD2,CASSLGASGMVEQFF,TGTGCCAGCAGCTTGGGGGCTAGCGGGATGGTTGAGCAGTTCTTC
TRBJ1-4,TRBV29-1,.,TRBD1,CSVLQGPGEKLFF,TGCAGCGTCCTACAGGGGCCAGGGGAAAAACTGTTTTTT
TRBJ1-1,TRBV3-1/TRBV3-2,once,.,CASSQGPAGTEAFF,TGTGCCAGCAGCCAAGGCCCGGCGGGCACTGAAGCTTTCTTT
TRBJ1-1,TRBV5-6,once,TRBD1,CASSQLLGQLNTEAFF,TGTGCCAGCAGCCAACTCCTGGGACAGTTGAACACTGAAGCTTTCTTT
TRBJ2-1,TRBV6-5,.,.,CASSHRPGWGNEQFF,TGTGCCAGCAGTCATAGGCCGGGATGGGGCAATGAGCAGTTCTTC
TRBJ2-7,TRBV3-1/TRBV3-2,few,.,CASSQSMPYEQYF,TGTGCCAGCAGCCAAAGCATGCCCTACGAGCAGTACTTC
TRBJ2-7,TRBV13,.,.,CASSLYGSAYEQYF,TGTGCCAGCAGCTTATACGGCAGCGCCTACGAGCAGTACTTC
TRBJ1-3,TRBV6-5,.,TRBD1,CASRPPGGEGNTIYF,TGTGCCAGCAGACCCCCAGGGGGCGAAGGAAACACCATATATTTT
TRBJ1-1,TRBV6-5,.,.,CASSLDGGTEAFF,TGTGCCAGCAGCCTTGACGGGGGCACTGAAGCTTTCTTT
TRBJ2-2,TRBV7-9,.,.,CASSFERTGELFF,TGTGCCAGCAGCTTCGAGCGAACCGGGGAGCTGTTTTTT
TRBJ2-7,TRBV15,.,.,CATSRDSPGNYEQYF,TGTGCCACCAGCAGAGACTCTCCGGGGAACTACGAGCAGTACTTC
TRBJ2-1,TRBV7-3,many,TRBD2,CASRAGAYNEQFF,TGTGCCAGCAGAGCGGGGGCTTACAATGAGCAGTTCTTC
TRBJ2-1,TRBV25-1,.,TRBD2,CASSEVSGRYNEQFF,TGTGCCAGCAGTGAGGTCAGCGGGAGATACAATGAGCAGTTCTTC
TRBJ1-1,TRBV28,.,.,CASSYDSGTWAEAFF,TGTGCCAGCAGTTACGACAGTGGGACTTGGGCTGAAGCTTTCTTT
TRBJ2-3,TRBV7-3,.,TRBD2,CASSLAGGPSDTQYF,TGTGCCAGCAGCTTAGCGGGAGGGCCATCAGATACGCAGTATTTT
TRBJ1-2,TRBV30,.,.,CAWLACGGAGYGYTF,TGTGCCTGGTTAGCTTGTGGAGGCGCGGGCTATGGCTACACCTTC
TRBJ1-4,TRBV7-2,once,.,CASSPGGGQNEKLFF,TGTGCCAGCAGCCCTGGGGGGGGGCAGAATGAAAAACTGTTTTTT
TRBJ2-1,TRBV10-3,once,.,CAISEFGAGEQFF,TGTGCCATCAGTGAGTTCGGTGCGGGGGAGCAGTTCTTC
TRBJ2-1,TRBV11-1,.,.,CASSSGVGSNEQFF,TGTGCCAGCAGCTCGGGGGTGGGGTCCAATGAGCAGTTCTTC
TRBJ2-5,TRBV24-1,.,TRBD1,CATSESTGGQYF,TGTGCCACCAGTGAGAGTACAGGGGGGCAGTACTTC
TRBJ1-2,TRBV27,.,.,CASMPRAAYGYTF,TGTGCCAGTATGCCCCGCGCCGCCTATGGCTACACCTTC